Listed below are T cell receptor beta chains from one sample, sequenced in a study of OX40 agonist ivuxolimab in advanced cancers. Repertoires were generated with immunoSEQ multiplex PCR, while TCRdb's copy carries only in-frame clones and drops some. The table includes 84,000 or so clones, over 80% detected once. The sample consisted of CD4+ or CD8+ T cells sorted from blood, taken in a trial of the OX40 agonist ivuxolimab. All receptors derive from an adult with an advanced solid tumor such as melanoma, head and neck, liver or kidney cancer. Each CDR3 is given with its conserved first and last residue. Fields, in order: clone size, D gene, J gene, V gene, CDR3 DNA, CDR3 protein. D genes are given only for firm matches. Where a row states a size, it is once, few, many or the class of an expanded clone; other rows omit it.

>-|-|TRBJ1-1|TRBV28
TGTGCCAGCACCTCGGGGGGGGCCACTGAAGCTTTCTTT
CASTSGGATEAFF
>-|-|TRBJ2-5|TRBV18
TGTGCCAGCTCACCACAGGCCGGGGATGGGGAAGAGACCCAGTACTTC
CASSPQAGDGEETQYF
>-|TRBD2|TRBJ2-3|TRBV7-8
TGTGCCAGCAGCACCGGGACTAGCGGGAGTGGCAAGTATTTT
CASSTGTSGSGKYF
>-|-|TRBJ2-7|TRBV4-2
TGTGCCAGCAGCCAAGAGTGGGACTACGAGCAGTACTTC
CASSQEWDYEQYF
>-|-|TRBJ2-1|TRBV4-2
TGTGCCAGCAGCCAAGACCCTTACAATGAGCAGTTCTTC
CASSQDPYNEQFF
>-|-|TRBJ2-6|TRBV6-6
TGTGCCAGCAGTTACTACTCTGGGGCCAACGTCCTGACTTTC
CASSYYSGANVLTF
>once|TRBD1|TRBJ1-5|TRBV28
TGTGCCAGCAGGCGGGGGACAGGGGGCAAGGGCAATCAGCCCCAGCATTTT
CASRRGTGGKGNQPQHF
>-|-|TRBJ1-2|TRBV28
TGTGCCAGCAGACAGGGTGGGCCTTTTGGCTACACCTTC
CASRQGGPFGYTF
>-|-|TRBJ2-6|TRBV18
TGTGCCAGCTCACCACTCCCCGAGGTCGCGTCTGGGGCCAACGTCCTGACTTTC
CASSPLPEVASGANVLTF
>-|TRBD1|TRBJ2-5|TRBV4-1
TGCGCCAGCAGCCAGTATACAGGGGTCTTCGGGGAGACCCAGTACTTC
CASSQYTGVFGETQYF
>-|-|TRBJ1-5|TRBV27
TGTGCCAGCAGTTCCAGAAATGGTCAGCCCCAGCATTTT
CASSSRNGQPQHF
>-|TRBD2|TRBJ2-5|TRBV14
TGTGCCAGCAGCCAAGATTCCGGGGGGAGGGAGACCCAGTACTTC
CASSQDSGGRETQYF
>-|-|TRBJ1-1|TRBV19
TGTGCCAGTAGTATAGATTGGGGTTTCACTGAAGCTTTCTTT
CASSIDWGFTEAFF
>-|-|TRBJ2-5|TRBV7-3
TGTGCCAGCAGCCCCCCAGGGTCAGAGACCCAGTACTTC
CASSPPGSETQYF
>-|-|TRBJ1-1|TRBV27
TGTGCCAGCAGCCCCCCGTCGGGATGGAGGACTGAAGCTTTCTTT
CASSPPSGWRTEAFF
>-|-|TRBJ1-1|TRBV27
TGTGCCAGCAAAGGGGGACACCATAACACTGAAGCTTTCTTT
CASKGGHHNTEAFF
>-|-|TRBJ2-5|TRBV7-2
TGTGCCAGCAGCTTCTGGGATTTGGGAGAGACCCAGTACTTC
CASSFWDLGETQYF
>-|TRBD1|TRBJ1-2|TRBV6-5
TGTGCCAGCAGACAGACAGGGGGGAACTATGGCTACACCTTC
CASRQTGGNYGYTF
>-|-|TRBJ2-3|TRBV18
TGTGCCAGCTCCCTGGGGGGGGCAGGCACAGATACGCAGTATTTT
CASSLGGAGTDTQYF
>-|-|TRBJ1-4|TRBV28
TGTGCCAGCAGTCCCCCCGGGGCTAATGAAAAACTGTTTTTT
CASSPPGANEKLFF
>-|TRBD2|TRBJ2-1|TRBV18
TGTGCCAGCTCACTGGGGACTAGCATGACTTACAATGAGCAGTTCTTC
CASSLGTSMTYNEQFF
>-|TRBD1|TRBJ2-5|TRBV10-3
TGTGCCATCAGCGACATAACCGGGACAGCCAGACAAGAGACCCAGTACTTC
CAISDITGTARQETQYF
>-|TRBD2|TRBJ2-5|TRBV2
TGTGCCAGCAGTGCCGCCAGCGGGGCCCTGGAGACCCAGTACTTC
CASSAASGALETQYF
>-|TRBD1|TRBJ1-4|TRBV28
TGTGCCAGCAGTCTCGACAGGGGAGGGGAAAAACTGTTTTTT
CASSLDRGGEKLFF
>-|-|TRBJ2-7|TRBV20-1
TGCAGTGCTAGAGAGACCTACGAGCAGTACTTC
CSARETYEQYF
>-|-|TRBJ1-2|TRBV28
TGTGCCAGCAGTCCCCACACGGACAGTGCCTATGGCTACACCTTC
CASSPHTDSAYGYTF
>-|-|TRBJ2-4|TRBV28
TGTGCCAGCAGGTTAGGAACCGGGGTAGCCAAAAACATTCAGTACTTC
CASRLGTGVAKNIQYF
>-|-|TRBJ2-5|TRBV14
TGTGCCAGCAGCCGGTTTGCAGGGACCCAAGAGACCCAGTACTTC
CASSRFAGTQETQYF
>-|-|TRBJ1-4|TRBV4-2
TGTGCCAGCAGCCAAGGGGAAGGGGGGGCAACTAATGAAAAACTGTTTTTT
CASSQGEGGATNEKLFF
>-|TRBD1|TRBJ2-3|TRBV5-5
TGTGCCAGCAGCCACGGCTGGCAGGGGGAAACAGATACGCAGTATTTT
CASSHGWQGETDTQYF
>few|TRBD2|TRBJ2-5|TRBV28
TGTGCCAGCAGCGGACTAGCGGCGCCTACAACGTACCAAGAGACCCAGTACTTC
CASSGLAAPTTYQETQYF
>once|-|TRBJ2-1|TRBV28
TGTGCCAGCAGTACGACAGTATACAATGAGCAGTTCTTC
CASSTTVYNEQFF
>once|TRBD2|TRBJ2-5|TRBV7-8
TGTGCCAGCAGCTTCGGACTAGAAGAGACCCAGTACTTC
CASSFGLEETQYF
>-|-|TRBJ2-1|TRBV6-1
TGTGCCAGCAGTGAAAATAGGCGGGGGCAGTTCTTC
CASSENRRGQFF
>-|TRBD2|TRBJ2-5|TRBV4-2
TGTGCCAGCAGCCAAGGCCTAGCGGGGGAGACCCAGTACTTC
CASSQGLAGETQYF
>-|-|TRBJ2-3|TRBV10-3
TGTGCCATCAGTGATAGCAGGGGCACAGATACGCAGTATTTT
CAISDSRGTDTQYF
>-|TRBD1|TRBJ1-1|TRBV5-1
TGCGCCAGCAGCCCACAGGGGGGGGACACTGAAGCTTTCTTT
CASSPQGGDTEAFF
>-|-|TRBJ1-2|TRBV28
TGTGCCAGCAGCCCCGAGGAGGCAGGGCACTATGGCTACACCTTC
CASSPEEAGHYGYTF
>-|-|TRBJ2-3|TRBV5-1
TGCGCCAGCAGCTTGGGGGGACTTGACTACACAGATACGCAGTATTTT
CASSLGGLDYTDTQYF
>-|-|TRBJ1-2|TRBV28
TGTGCCAGCACCGCCCTCCCGGGCCGAAATCCTAACTATGGCTACACCTTC
CASTALPGRNPNYGYTF
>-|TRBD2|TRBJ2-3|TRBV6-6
TGTGCCAGCAGCGGGGAACTAGCGGCTAGCACAGATACGCAGTATTTT
CASSGELAASTDTQYF
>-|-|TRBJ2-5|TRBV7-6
TGTGCCAGCAGCCTATTGGGGTCTAGACAAGAGACCCAGTACTTC
CASSLLGSRQETQYF
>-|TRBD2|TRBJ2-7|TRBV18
TGTGCCAGCTCCTTAAACCGGGGCGGGAGCTCCTACGAGCAGTACTTC
CASSLNRGGSSYEQYF
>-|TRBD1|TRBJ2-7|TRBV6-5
TGTGCCAGCTCTATACCGGGACAGGGGGCAAGCGAGCAGTACTTC
CASSIPGQGASEQYF
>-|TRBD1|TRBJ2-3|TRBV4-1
TGCGCCAGCAGCCAAATACCGGGACAGGGCACAGATACGCAGTATTTT
CASSQIPGQGTDTQYF
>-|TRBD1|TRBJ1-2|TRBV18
TGTGCCAGCTCACCTTCGGAGGGACAGTCGGATGGCTACACCTTC
CASSPSEGQSDGYTF
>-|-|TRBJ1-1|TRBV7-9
TGTGCCAGCAGCTTAGGACAGGTGAACACTGAAGCTTTCTTT
CASSLGQVNTEAFF
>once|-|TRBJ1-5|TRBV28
TGTGCCAGCAGCCGAGACAGCAATCAGCCCCAGCATTTT
CASSRDSNQPQHF
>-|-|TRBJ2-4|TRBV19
TGTGCCAGTAGTGCTCGGGGGACTAACATTCAGTACTTC
CASSARGTNIQYF
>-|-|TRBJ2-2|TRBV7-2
TGTGCCAGCAGCTTAAGGGGCCGGGAGCTGTTTTTT
CASSLRGRELFF
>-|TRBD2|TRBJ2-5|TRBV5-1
TGCGCCAGCAGCTTCGCAGGACTAGGGGCCGGAGAGACCCAGTACTTC
CASSFAGLGAGETQYF